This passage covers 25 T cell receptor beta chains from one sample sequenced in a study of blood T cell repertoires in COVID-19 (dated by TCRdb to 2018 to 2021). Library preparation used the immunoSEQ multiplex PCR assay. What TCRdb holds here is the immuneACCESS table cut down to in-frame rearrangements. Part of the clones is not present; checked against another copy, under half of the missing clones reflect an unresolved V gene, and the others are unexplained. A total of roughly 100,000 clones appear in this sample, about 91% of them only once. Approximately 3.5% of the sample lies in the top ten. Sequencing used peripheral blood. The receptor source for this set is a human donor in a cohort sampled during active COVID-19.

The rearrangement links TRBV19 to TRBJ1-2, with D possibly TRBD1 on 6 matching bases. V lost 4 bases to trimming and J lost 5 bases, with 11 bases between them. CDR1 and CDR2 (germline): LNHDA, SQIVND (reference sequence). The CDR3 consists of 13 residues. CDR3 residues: CASSTVTGYGYTF. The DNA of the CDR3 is TGTGCCAGTAGTACCGTTACAGGGTATGGCTACACCTTC.

CDR3 DNA: TGTGCCTGGAATGAGCGGGAGCCCAATGAGCAGTTCTTC. Its protein product is CAWNEREPNEQFF. J is TRBJ2-1 and V is TRBV30; 8 bases align to TRBD2. The CDR3 extends over 13 amino acids. V trimming: 4 bases; J trimming: 6 bases; junction bases outside the gene matches: 5. CDR1 and CDR2 (germline): GTSNPN, SVGIG (reference sequence).

CDR3 amino acids: CASSQDPVGTDTDTQYF. The CDR3, as DNA: TGTGCCAGCAGCCAAGATCCGGTGGGGACTGACACAGATACGCAGTATTTT. J is TRBJ2-3 and V is TRBV3-1 (or the pseudogene TRBV3-2), with a tentative D call TRBD2 (6 bases). Trimming removed 0 bases from V and 2 bases from J, with 15 bases in between. The CDR3 length is 17 residues. Germline CDR1 and CDR2: LGHDT and YNNKEL (reference sequence).

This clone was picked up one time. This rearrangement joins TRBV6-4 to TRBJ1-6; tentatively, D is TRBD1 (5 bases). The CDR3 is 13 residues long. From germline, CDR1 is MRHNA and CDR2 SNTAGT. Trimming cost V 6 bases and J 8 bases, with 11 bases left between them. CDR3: CASSVGGYSPLHF. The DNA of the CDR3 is TGTGCCAGCAGCGTGGGGGGGTATTCACCCCTCCACTTT.

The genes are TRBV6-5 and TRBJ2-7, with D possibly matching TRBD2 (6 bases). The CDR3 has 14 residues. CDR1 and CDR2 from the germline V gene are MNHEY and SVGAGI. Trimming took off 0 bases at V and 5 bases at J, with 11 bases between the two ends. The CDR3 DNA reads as TGTGCCAGCAGTTACTCTAGAGGAGGGGACGAGCAGTACTTC. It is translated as CASSYSRGGDEQYF.

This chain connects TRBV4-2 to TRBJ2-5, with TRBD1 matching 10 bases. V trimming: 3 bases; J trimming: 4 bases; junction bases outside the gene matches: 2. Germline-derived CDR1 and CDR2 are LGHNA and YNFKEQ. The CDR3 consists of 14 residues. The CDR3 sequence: CASSQGQGPETQYF. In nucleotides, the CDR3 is TGTGCCAGCAGCCAGGGACAGGGGCCAGAGACCCAGTACTTC.

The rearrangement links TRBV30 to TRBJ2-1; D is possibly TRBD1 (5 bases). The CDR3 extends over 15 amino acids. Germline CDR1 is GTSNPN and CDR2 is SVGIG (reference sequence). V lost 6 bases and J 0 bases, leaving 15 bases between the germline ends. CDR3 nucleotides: TGTGCCTGCCCTAGGGGCGAAAGCTCCTACAATGAGCAGTTCTTC. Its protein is CACPRGESSYNEQFF.

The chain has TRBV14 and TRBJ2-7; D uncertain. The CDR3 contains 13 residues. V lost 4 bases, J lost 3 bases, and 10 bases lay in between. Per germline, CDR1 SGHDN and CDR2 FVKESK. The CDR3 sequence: CASSPQTVYEQYF. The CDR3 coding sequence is TGTGCCAGCAGCCCCCAGACTGTCTACGAGCAGTACTTC. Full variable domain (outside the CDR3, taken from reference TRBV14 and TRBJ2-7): EAGVTQFPSHSVIEKGQTVTLRCDPISGHDNLYWYRRVMGKEIKFLLHFVKESKQDESGMPNNRFLAERTGGTYSTLKVQPAELEDSGVYFCASSPQTVYEQYFGPGTRLTVT.

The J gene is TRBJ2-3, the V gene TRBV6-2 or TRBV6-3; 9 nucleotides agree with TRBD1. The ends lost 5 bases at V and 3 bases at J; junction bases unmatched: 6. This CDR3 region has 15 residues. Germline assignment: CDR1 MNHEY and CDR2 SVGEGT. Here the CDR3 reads CASSRRQGGTDTQYF. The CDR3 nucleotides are TGTGCCAGCAGTCGGCGACAGGGGGGAACAGATACGCAGTATTTT.

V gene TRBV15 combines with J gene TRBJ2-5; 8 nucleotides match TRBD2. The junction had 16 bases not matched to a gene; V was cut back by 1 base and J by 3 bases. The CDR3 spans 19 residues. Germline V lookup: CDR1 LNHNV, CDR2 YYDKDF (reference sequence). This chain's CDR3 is CATSRALGRGGGLKETQYF. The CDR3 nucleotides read TGTGCCACCAGCAGAGCGTTGGGGCGAGGCGGGGGGCTCAAAGAGACCCAGTACTTC.

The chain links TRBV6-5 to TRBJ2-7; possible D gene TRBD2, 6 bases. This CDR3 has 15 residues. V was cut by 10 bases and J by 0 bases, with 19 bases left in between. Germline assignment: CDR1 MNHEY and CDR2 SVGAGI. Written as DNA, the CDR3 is TGTGCCACCAACCGTGGGGGGAAGAGCTCCTACGAGCAGTACTTC. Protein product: CATNRGGKSSYEQYF.

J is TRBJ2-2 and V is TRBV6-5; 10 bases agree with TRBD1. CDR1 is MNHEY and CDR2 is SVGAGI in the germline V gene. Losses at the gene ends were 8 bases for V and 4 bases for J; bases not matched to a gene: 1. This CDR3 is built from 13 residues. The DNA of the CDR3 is TGTGCCAGCGACAGGGGGCGCACCGGGGAGCTGTTTTTT. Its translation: CASDRGRTGELFF.

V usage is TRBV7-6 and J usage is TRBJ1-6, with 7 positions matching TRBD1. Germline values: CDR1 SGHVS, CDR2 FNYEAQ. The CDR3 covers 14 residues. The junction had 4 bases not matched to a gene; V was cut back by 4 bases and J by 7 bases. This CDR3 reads CASSSTGLNSPLHF. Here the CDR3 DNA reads TGTGCCAGCAGCTCGACAGGGCTCAATTCACCCCTCCACTTT.

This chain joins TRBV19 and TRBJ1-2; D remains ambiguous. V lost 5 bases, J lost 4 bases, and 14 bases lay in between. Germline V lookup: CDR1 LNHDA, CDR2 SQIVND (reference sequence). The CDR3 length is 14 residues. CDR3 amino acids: CASSGLQSAYGYTF. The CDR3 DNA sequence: TGTGCCAGTAGTGGTCTCCAGTCTGCCTATGGCTACACCTTC. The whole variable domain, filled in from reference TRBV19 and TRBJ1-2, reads DGGITQSPKYLFRKEGQNVTLSCEQNLNHDAMYWYRQDPGQGLRLIYYSQIVNDFQKGDIAEGYSVSREKKESFPLTVTSAQKNPTAFYLCASSGLQSAYGYTFGSGTRLTVV.

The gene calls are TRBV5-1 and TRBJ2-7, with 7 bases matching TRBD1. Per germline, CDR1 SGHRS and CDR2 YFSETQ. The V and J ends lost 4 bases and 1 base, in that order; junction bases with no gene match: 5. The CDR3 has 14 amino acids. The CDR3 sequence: CASSISGQSYEQYF. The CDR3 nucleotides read TGCGCCAGCAGCATTTCGGGACAGTCCTACGAGCAGTACTTC.

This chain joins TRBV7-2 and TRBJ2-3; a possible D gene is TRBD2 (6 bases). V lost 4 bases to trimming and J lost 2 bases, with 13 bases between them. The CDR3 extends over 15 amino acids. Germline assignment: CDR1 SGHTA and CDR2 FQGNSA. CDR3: CASSSGTPYTDTQYF. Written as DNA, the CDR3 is TGTGCCAGCAGCTCCGGGACTCCCTACACAGATACGCAGTATTTT.

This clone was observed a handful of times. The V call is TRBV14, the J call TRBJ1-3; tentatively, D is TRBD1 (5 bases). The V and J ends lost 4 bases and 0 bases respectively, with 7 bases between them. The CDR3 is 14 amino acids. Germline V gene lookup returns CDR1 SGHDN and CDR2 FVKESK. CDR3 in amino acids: CASSPGNSGNTIYF. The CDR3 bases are TGTGCCAGCAGCCCAGGGAACTCTGGAAACACCATATATTTT.

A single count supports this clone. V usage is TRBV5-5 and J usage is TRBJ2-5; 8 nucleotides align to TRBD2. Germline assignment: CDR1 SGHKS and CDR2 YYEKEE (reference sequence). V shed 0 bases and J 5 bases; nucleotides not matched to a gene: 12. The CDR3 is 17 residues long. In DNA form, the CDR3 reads TGTGCCAGCAGCTTGGAGGTTGGGCTAGCGGGCCGTGAGACCCAGTACTTC. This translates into CASSLEVGLAGRETQYF. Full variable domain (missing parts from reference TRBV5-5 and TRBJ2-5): DAGVTQSPTHLIKTRGQQVTLRCSPISGHKSVSWYQQVLGQGPQFIFQYYEKEERGRGNFPDRFSARQFPNYSSELNVNALLLGDSALYLCASSLEVGLAGRETQYFGPGTRLLVL.

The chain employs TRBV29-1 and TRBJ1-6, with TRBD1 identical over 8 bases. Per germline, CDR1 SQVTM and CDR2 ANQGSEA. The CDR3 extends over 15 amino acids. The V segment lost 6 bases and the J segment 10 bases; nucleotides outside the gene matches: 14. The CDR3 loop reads CSVQGSDRVGSPLHF. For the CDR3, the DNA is TGCAGCGTACAGGGATCGGACAGGGTCGGATCACCCCTCCACTTT.

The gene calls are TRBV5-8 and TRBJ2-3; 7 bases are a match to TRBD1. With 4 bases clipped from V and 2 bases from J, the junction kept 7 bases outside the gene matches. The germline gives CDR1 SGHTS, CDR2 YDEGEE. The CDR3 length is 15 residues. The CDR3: CASSPRTGPTDTQYF. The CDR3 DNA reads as TGTGCCAGCAGCCCGAGGACAGGCCCCACAGATACGCAGTATTTT.

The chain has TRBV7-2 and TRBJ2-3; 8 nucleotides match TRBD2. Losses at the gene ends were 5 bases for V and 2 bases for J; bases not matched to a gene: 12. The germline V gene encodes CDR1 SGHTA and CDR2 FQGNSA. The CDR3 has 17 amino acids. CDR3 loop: CASSPELIAGITDTQYF. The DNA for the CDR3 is TGTGCCAGCAGCCCTGAACTGATAGCGGGAATCACAGATACGCAGTATTTT.

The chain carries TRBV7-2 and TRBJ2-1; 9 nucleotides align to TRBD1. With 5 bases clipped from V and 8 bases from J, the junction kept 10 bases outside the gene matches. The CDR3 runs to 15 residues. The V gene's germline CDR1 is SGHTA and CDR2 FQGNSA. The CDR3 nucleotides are TGTGCCAGCAGCCCGACCTGGACAGGGGCCCATGAGCAGTTCTTC. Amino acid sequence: CASSPTWTGAHEQFF.

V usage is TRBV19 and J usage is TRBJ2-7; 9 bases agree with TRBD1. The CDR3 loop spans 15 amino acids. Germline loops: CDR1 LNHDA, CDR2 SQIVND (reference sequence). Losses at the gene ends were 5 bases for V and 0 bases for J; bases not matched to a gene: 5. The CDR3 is CASSSGTGPSYEQYF. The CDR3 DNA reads TGTGCCAGTAGTTCCGGGACAGGGCCCTCCTACGAGCAGTACTTC.

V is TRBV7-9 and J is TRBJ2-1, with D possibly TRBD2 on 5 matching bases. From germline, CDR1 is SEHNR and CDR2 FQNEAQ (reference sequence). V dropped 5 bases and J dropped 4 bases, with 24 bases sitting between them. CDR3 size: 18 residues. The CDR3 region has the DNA TGTGCCAGCAGCCTATATTTCGGTGGGAGTGTCAGGTACAATGAGCAGTTCTTC. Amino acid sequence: CASSLYFGGSVRYNEQFF.

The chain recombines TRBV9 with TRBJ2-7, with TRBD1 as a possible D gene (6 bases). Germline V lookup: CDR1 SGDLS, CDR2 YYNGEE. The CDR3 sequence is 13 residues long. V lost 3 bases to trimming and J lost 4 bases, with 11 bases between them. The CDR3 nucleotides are TGTGCCAGCAGCGGTGGGGGCGGGTACGAGCAGTACTTC. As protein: CASSGGGGYEQYF.